The TCR beta chain described here comes from a study of PD-1 blockade in classical Hodgkin lymphoma. Study-level background: Patients were dosed intravenously with nivolumab at 3 mg/kg every 2 weeks.

Method: immunoSEQ multiplex PCR; TCRdb's copy keeps in-frame clones and lacks some. The data show about 46,000 clones, around 80% seen once. All patients experienced relapse after autologous stem cell transplantation, and brentuximab vedotin exposure was variable. This clone was detected only once. Here the sequenced sample was peripheral blood mononuclear cells (PBMCs), taken before the second cycle of nivolumab. The clonotype comes from a human donor with classical Hodgkin lymphoma.

The CDR3 loop is CASSVGKGTYEQYF. The CDR3 DNA sequence: TGTGCCAGCAGCGTAGGCAAGGGAACCTACGAGCAGTACTTC. The genes are TRBV9 and TRBJ2-7; D gene unclear. The CDR3 runs 14 residues. Germline V CDR1 and CDR2: SGDLS, YYNGEE. V was trimmed by 0 bases and J by 2 bases, leaving 9 bases between them.